The 11 T cell receptor beta chains below were found in one sample sequenced in a study of blood T cell repertoires in COVID-19. The repertoire was sequenced with immunoSEQ multiplex PCR; TCRdb's copy has only in-frame clones and lacks some. This sample carries approximately 63,000 clones, 88% of them seen once, and the ten largest clones take roughly 18%. The sample taken for sequencing was peripheral blood. The receptors were gathered from a woman over 75 with active COVID-19.

The genes are TRBV9 and TRBJ2-1, with D tentatively TRBD2 (6 bases). The V and J ends lost 4 bases and 10 bases respectively, with 18 bases between them. The CDR3 loop spans 14 amino acids. Germline-derived CDR1 and CDR2 are SGDLS and YYNGEE. Here the CDR3 DNA reads TGTGCCAGCAGCCAGGGACTCTCCACGGTAGAGCAGTTCTTC. The encoded protein is CASSQGLSTVEQFF.

The rearrangement joins TRBV28 to TRBJ2-7; weak D call: TRBD1 (6 bases). V was trimmed by 7 bases and J by 1 base, leaving 14 bases between them. The germline V gene has CDR1 MDHEN and CDR2 SYDVKM. The CDR3 runs 14 residues. CDR3 loop: CASNGQGSSYEQYF. The CDR3 DNA sequence: TGTGCCAGCAATGGGCAGGGGAGTTCCTACGAGCAGTACTTC.

The chain combines TRBV5-1 with TRBJ1-1; 7 nucleotides align to TRBD1. V dropped 1 base and J dropped 4; count of bases not matched to a gene: 1. Germline assignment: CDR1 SGHRS and CDR2 YFSETQ. The CDR3 length is 13 residues. CDR3 in DNA: TGCGCCAGCAGCTTGCGACAGGGCACTGAAGCTTTCTTT. Its protein product is CASSLRQGTEAFF. The whole variable domain, filled in from reference TRBV5-1 and TRBJ1-1, reads KAGVTQTPRYLIKTRGQQVTLSCSPISGHRSVSWYQQTPGQGLQFLFEYFSETQRNKGNFPGRFSGRQFSNSRSEMNVSTLELGDSALYLCASSLRQGTEAFFGQGTRLTVV.

The CDR3 loop reads CASSVSSGHQPQHF. The CDR3 DNA reads TGTGCCAGCAGTGTTAGTTCAGGGCATCAGCCCCAGCATTTT. The chain links TRBV6-4 to TRBJ1-5; TRBD1 might be the D (5 bases). The CDR3 length is 14 residues. The germline gives CDR1 MRHNA, CDR2 SNTAGT. V gave up 4 bases and J gave up 5 bases, with 12 bases separating them.

The chain is built from TRBV5-1 and TRBJ2-5; D might be TRBD2 (7 bases). Germline loops: CDR1 SGHRS, CDR2 YFSETQ. The CDR3 has 15 amino acids. Trimming pared 2 bases from V and 2 bases from J, leaving 13 bases between. The CDR3 reads CASSLTRGTQETQYF. The CDR3 nucleotides are TGCGCCAGCAGCTTAACGCGGGGGACACAAGAGACCCAGTACTTC.

The chain has TRBV29-1 and TRBJ2-1, with a tentative D call TRBD1 (5 bases). The germline CDR1 and CDR2 sequences are SQVTM and ANQGSEA. The CDR3 runs 16 residues. Deletions cut 0 bases from V and 0 bases from J, with 12 bases between. The DNA of the CDR3 is TGCAGCGTTGAAGATGGTGGGGCCAGCTCCTACAATGAGCAGTTCTTC. Protein product: CSVEDGGASSYNEQFF.

V gene TRBV28 combines with J gene TRBJ2-5, with 10 positions matching TRBD1. The CDR3 has 13 residues. The V and J ends lost 6 bases and 6 bases, in that order; junction bases with no gene match: 4. Germline-derived CDR1 and CDR2 are MDHEN and SYDVKM. Here the CDR3 reads CASRTGGVQTQYF. As DNA, the CDR3 is TGTGCCAGCAGGACAGGGGGCGTTCAGACCCAGTACTTC.

The genes are TRBV9 and TRBJ2-3; D perhaps matches TRBD2 (5 bases). Per germline, CDR1 SGDLS and CDR2 YYNGEE. V was shortened by 3 bases and J by 2 bases, with 10 bases between the two germline ends. The CDR3 runs to 14 residues. The CDR3 loop reads CASSERTYTDTQYF. The CDR3 DNA reads TGTGCCAGCAGCGAACGGACTTACACAGATACGCAGTATTTT.

The chain links TRBV4-3 to TRBJ2-7, with 10 bases identical to TRBD2. The V and J ends lost 0 bases and 1 base, in that order; junction bases with no gene match: 3. The CDR3 sequence is 16 residues long. Germline CDR1 reads LGHNA; CDR2 reads YSLEER. For the CDR3, the DNA is TGCGCCAGCAGCCAAGATAATAGCGGGGGGTCCTACGAGCAGTACTTC. It yields the protein CASSQDNSGGSYEQYF.

The V gene is TRBV6-5, the J gene TRBJ1-1; D gene unclear. Trimming left V 6 bases short and J 4 bases short, with 18 bases between. The CDR3 length is 15 residues. CDR1 is MNHEY, CDR2 SVGAGI, per germline. CDR3 sequence: CASRPRLNAGTEAFF. The CDR3 DNA reads TGTGCCAGCAGGCCGCGACTCAACGCGGGCACTGAAGCTTTCTTT.

The chain links TRBV5-1 to TRBJ1-2; D gene unclear. The CDR3 has 16 amino acids. The germline gives CDR1 SGHRS, CDR2 YFSETQ. The V and J ends lost 3 bases and 7 bases respectively, with 22 bases between them. CDR3 in amino acids: CASSSRPSSASSGYTF. In DNA form, the CDR3 reads TGCGCCAGCAGCTCTAGGCCAAGCTCGGCATCGAGTGGCTACACCTTC. Full variable domain (remainder filled in from reference TRBV5-1 and TRBJ1-2): KAGVTQTPRYLIKTRGQQVTLSCSPISGHRSVSWYQQTPGQGLQFLFEYFSETQRNKGNFPGRFSGRQFSNSRSEMNVSTLELGDSALYLCASSSRPSSASSGYTFGSGTRLTVV.